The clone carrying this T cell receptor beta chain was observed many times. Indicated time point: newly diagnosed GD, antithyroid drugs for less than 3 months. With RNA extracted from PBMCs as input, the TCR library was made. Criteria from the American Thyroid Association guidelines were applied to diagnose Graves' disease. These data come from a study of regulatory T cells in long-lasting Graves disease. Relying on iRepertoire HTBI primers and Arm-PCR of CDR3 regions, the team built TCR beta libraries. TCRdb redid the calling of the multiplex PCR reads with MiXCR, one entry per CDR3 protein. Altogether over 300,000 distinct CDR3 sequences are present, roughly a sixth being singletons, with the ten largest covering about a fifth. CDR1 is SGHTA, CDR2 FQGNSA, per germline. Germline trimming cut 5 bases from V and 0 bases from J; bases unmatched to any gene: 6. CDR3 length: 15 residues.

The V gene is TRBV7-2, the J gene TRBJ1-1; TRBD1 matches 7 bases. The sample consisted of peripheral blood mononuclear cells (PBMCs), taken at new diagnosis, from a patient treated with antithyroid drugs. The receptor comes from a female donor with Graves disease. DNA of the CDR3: TGTGCCAGCAGCCGACAGACAGGGATGAACACTGAAGCTTTCTTT. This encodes CASSRQTGMNTEAFF.